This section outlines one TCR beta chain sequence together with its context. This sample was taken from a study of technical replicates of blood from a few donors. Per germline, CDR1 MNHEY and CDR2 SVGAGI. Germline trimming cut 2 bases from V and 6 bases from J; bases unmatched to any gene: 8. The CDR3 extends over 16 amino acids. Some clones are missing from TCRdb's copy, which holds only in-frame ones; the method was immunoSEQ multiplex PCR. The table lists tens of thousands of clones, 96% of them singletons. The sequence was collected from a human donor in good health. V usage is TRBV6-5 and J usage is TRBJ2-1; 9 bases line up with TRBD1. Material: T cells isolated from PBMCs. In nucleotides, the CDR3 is TGTGCCAGCAGTTACCGGGGGACAGGGTTATTCAATGAGCAGTTCTTC. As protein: CASSYRGTGLFNEQFF.